This TCR beta chain was identified in a study of blood T cells in healthy people across ages. Study results and limitations: Underestimates were what the diversity estimates from one million T cells were considered to be. With age, beta diversity per million T cells declined roughly linearly, significantly by 40.

This CDR3 spans 13 amino acids. V was shortened by 8 bases and J by 5 bases, with 16 bases between the two germline ends. Germline CDR1 is DFQATT and CDR2 is SNEGSKA (reference sequence). The authors isolated at least 7 million PBMCs per sample. The second PCR ran about 6 to 12 cycles with a sample-barcoded 5' primer and J-beta primers. TCRdb fed the 5' RACE reads into MiXCR, producing one record per CDR3 protein. The data show around 1,900,000 distinct CDR3 sequences, with about 39% seen just once and roughly 23% held by the top ten. For this clonotype: Antigen unknown.

The clonotype comes from a human donor in good health. Specimen: blood. This sequence joins TRBV20-1 and TRBJ2-1, with D uncertain. The CDR3 DNA reads TGCAGTCTGCTCCTGGGAACAAACAATGAGCAGTTCTTC. As protein: CSLLLGTNNEQFF.